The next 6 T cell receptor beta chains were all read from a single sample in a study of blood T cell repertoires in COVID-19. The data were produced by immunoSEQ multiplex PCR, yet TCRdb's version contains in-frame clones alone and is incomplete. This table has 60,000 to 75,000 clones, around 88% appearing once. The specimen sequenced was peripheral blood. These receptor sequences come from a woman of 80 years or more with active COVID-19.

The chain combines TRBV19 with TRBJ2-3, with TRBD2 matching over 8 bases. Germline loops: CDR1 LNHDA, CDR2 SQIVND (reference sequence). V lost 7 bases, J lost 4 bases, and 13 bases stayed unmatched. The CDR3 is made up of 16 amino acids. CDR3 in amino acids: CASTTLNRGGADTQYF. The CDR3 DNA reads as TGTGCCAGTACCACTCTAAATCGGGGGGGCGCAGATACGCAGTATTTT. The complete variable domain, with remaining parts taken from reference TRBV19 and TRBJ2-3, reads DGGITQSPKYLFRKEGQNVTLSCEQNLNHDAMYWYRQDPGQGLRLIYYSQIVNDFQKGDIAEGYSVSREKKESFPLTVTSAQKNPTAFYLCASTTLNRGGADTQYFGPGTRLTVL.

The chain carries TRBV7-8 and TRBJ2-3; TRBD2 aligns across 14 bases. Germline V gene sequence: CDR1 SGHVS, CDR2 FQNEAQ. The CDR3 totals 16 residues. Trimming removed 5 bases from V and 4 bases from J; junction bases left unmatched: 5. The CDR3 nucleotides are TGTGCCAGCAGCACAGGGACTAGCGGGGGACCAGATACGCAGTATTTT. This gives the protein CASSTGTSGGPDTQYF.

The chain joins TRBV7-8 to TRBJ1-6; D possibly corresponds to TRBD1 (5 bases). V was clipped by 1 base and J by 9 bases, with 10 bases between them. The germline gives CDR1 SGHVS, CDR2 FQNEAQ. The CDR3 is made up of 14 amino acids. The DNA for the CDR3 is TGTGCCAGCAGCTTAGGGGGCATCCTTTCACCCCTCCACTTT. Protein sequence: CASSLGGILSPLHF. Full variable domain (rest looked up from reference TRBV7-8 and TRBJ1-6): GAGVSQSPRYKVAKRGQDVALRCDPISGHVSLFWYQQALGQGPEFLTYFQNEAQLDKSGLPSDRFFAERPEGSVSTLKIQRTQQEDSAVYLCASSLGGILSPLHFGNGTRLTVT.

The CDR3 is CASSPGHQETQYF. The CDR3, as DNA: TGTGCCAGCAGTCCTGGACATCAAGAGACCCAGTACTTC. The rearrangement uses TRBV28 and TRBJ2-5; TRBD1 might be the D (5 bases). The CDR3 runs to 13 residues. Per germline, CDR1 MDHEN and CDR2 SYDVKM. The V and J ends lost 5 bases and 2 bases respectively, with 9 bases between them.

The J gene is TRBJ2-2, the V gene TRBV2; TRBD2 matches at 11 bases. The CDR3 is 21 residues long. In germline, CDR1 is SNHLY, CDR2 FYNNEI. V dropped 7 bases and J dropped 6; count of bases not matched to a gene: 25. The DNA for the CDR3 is TGTGCCAGCAACCTACGAGCCCAGGGACTAGCGGACCCCGTAGGGCCCGGGGAGCTGTTTTTT. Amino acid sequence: CASNLRAQGLADPVGPGELFF.

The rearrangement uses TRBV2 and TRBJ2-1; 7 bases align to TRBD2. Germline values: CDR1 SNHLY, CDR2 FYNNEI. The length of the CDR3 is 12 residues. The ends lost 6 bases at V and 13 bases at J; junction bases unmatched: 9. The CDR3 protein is CASSLSGVEQFF. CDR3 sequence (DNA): TGTGCCAGCAGCCTCAGCGGGGTGGAACAGTTCTTC.